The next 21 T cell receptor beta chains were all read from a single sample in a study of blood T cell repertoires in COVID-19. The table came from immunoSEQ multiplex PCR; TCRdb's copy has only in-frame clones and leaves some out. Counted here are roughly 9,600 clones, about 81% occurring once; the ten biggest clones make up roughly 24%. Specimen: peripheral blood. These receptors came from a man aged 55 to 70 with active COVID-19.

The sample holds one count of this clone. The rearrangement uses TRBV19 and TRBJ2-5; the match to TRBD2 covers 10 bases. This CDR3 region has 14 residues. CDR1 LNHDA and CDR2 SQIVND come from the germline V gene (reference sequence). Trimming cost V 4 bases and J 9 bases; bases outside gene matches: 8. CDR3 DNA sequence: TGTGCCAGTAGTACCCTAGCGGGGGAGGCGCCCCAGTACTTC. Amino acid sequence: CASSTLAGEAPQYF.

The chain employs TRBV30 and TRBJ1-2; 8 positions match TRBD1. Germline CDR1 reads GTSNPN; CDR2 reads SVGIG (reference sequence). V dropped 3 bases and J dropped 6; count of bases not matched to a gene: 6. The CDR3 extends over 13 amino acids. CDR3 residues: CAWSGQGSDGYTF. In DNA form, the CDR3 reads TGTGCCTGGAGCGGACAGGGAAGTGATGGCTACACCTTC.

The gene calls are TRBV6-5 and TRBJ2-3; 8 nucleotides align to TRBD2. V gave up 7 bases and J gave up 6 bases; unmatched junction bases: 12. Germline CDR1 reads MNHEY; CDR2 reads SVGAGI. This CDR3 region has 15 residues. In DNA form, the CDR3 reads TGTGCCAGCACTCGCACGGGGCCTAGCGGGGATACGCAGTATTTT. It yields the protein CASTRTGPSGDTQYF.

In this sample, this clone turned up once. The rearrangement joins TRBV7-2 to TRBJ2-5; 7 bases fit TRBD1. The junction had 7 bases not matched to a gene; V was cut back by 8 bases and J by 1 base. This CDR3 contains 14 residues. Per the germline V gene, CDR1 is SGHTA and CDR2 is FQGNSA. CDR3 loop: CASGLRTGQETQYF. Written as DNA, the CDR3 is TGTGCCAGCGGCCTAAGGACAGGCCAAGAGACCCAGTACTTC.

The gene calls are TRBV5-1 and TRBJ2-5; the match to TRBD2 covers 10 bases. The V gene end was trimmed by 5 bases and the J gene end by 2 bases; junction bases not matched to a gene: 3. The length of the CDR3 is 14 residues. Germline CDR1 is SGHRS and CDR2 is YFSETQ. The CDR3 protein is CASSLAGGQETQYF. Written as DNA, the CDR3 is TGCGCCAGCAGTTTAGCGGGGGGACAAGAGACCCAGTACTTC.

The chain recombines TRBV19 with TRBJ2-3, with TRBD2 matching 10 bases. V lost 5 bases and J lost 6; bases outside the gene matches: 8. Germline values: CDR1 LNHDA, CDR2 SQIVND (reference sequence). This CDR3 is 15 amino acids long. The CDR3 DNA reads TGTGCCAGTAGTTTACCAACTAGCGGGGATGATACGCAGTATTTT. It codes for CASSLPTSGDDTQYF.

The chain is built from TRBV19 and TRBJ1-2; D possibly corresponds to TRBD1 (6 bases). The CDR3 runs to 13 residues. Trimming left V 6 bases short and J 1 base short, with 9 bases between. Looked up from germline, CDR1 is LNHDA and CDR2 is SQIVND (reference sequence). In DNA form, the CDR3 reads TGTGCCAGTAGAAAAGGGGGTAACTATGGCTACACCTTC. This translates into CASRKGGNYGYTF.

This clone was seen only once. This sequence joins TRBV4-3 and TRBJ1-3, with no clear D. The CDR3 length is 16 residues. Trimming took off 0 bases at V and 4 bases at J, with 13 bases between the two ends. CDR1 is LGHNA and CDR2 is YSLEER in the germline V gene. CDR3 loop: CASSQDLRKEGNTIYF. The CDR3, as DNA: TGCGCCAGCAGCCAAGATTTGCGGAAAGAAGGAAACACCATATATTTT.

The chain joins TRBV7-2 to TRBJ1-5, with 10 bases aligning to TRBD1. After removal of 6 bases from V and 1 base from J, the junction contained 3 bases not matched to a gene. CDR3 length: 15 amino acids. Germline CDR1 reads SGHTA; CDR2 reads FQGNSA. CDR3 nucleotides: TGTGCCAGCAGAAAGGGACAGGGGAGCAATCAGCCCCAGCATTTT. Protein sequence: CASRKGQGSNQPQHF.

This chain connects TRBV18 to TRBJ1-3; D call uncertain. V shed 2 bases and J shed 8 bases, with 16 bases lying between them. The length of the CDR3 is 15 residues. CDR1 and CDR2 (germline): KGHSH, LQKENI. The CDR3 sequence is CASSPGLGRRDTIYF. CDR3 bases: TGTGCCAGCTCACCAGGCCTGGGAAGGCGGGACACCATATATTTT.

The CDR3 nucleotides are TGTGCCACCAGCAGAGGACAGTTAACCTACGAGCAGTACTTC. This encodes CATSRGQLTYEQYF. The chain combines TRBV15 with TRBJ2-7; possible D gene TRBD1, 5 bases. This CDR3 has 14 amino acids. Trimming cost V 1 base and J 2 bases, with 9 bases left between them. The germline V gene encodes CDR1 LNHNV and CDR2 YYDKDF (reference sequence).

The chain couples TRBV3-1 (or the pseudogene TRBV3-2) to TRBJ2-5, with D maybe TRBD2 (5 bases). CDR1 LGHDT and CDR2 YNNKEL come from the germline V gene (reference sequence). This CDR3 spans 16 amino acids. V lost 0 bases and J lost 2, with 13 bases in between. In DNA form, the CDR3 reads TGTGCCAGCAGCCAAGATTCGAGGGTTGGGCAAGAGACCCAGTACTTC. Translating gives CASSQDSRVGQETQYF.

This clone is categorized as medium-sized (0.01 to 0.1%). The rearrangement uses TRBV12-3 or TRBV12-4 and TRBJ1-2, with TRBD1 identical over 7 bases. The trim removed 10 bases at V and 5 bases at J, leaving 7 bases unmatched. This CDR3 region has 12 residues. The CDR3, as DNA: TGTGCCACGCAGACAGGGACTTATGGCTACACCTTC. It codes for CATQTGTYGYTF.

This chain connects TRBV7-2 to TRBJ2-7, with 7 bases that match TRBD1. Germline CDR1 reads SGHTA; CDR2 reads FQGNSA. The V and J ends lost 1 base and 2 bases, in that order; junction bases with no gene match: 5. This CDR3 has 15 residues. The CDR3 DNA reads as TGTGCCAGCAGCTTAGGACGGGGACAGACCTACGAGCAGTACTTC. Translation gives CASSLGRGQTYEQYF.

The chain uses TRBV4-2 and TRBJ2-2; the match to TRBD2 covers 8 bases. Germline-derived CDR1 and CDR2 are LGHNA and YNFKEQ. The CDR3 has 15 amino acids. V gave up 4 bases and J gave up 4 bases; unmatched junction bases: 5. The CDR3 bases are TGTGCCAGCAGCCCGGGGGGGCCGGGCACCGGGGAGCTGTTTTTT. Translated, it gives CASSPGGPGTGELFF.

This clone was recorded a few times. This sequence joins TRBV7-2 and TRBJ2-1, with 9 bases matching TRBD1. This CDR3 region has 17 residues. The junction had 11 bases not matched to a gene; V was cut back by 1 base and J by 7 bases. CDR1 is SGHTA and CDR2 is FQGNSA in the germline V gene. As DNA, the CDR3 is TGTGCCAGCAGCTTAGACGGAACCGGGACAGGGATTAATGAGCAGTTCTTC. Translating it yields CASSLDGTGTGINEQFF.

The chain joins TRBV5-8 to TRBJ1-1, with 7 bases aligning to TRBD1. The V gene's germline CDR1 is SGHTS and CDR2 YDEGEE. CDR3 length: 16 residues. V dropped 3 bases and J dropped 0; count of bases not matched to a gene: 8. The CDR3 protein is CASSSGQINMNTEAFF. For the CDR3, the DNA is TGTGCCAGCAGCTCGGGACAGATAAATATGAACACTGAAGCTTTCTTT.

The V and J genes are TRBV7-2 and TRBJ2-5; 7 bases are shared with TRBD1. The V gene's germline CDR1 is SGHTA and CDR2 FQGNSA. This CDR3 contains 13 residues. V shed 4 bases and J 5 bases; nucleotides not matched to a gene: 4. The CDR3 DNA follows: TGTGCCAGCAGCTCCGGGACAGCGGAGACCCAGTACTTC. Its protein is CASSSGTAETQYF. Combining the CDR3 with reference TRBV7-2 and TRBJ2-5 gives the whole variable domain GAGVSQSPSNKVTEKGKDVELRCDPISGHTALYWYRQSLGQGLEFLIYFQGNSAPDKSGLPSDRFSAERTGGSVSTLTIQRTQQEDSAVYLCASSSGTAETQYFGPGTRLLVL.

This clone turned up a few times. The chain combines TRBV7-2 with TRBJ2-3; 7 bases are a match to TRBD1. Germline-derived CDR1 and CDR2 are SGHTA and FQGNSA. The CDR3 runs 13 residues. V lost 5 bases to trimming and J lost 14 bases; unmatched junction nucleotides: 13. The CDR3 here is CASSPTPGGTVYF. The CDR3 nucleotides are TGTGCCAGCAGCCCGACGCCAGGGGGAACGGTGTATTTT.

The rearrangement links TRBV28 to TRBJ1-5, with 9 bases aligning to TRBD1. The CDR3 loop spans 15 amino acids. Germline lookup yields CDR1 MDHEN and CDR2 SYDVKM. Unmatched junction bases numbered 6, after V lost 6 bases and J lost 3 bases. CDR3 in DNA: TGTGCCAGCAGCGCCGGGACAGGGCACAATCAGCCCCAGCATTTT. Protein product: CASSAGTGHNQPQHF.

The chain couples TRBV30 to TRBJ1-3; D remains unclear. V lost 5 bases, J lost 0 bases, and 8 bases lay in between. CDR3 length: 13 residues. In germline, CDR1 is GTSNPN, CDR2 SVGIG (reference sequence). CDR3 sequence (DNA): TGTGCCTGGCAACTTAACTCTGGAAACACCATATATTTT. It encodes CAWQLNSGNTIYF. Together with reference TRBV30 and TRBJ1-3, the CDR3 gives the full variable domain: SQTIHQWPATLVQPVGSPLSLECTVEGTSNPNLYWYRQAAGRGLQLLFYSVGIGQISSEVPQNLSASRPQDRQFILSSKKLLLSDSGFYLCAWQLNSGNTIYFGEGSWLTVV.